Presented here are 16 T cell receptor beta chains from one specimen sequenced in a study of shared clonotypes between healthy human individuals. Data came from immunoSEQ multiplex PCR; TCRdb stores just in-frame clones and leaves some out. The table includes 2 million to 3 million clones, roughly 93% detected once. The specimen was naive CD4+ T cells from PBMCs. Subset given: CD45RA+ positively selected. Every receptor here comes from a man between 18 and 35 years old in good health. Some clones in this sample may be carry-over from other donors' samples.

This chain connects TRBV21-1 to TRBJ2-7; the table's D gene call, TRBD1, was not cross checked with the DNA. TRBV21-1 is an annotated pseudogene. This CDR3 spans 14 amino acids. CDR3 in amino acids: CASSARDSLYEQYF. The DNA for the CDR3 is TGTGCCAGCAGCGCACGGGACAGTCTCTACGAGCAGTACTTC.

The chain uses TRBV5-1 and TRBJ2-5; D gene ambiguous. There are 14 residues in the CDR3. Germline lookup yields CDR1 SGHRS and CDR2 YFSETQ. Trimming took off 6 bases at V and 2 bases at J, with 14 bases between the two ends. This CDR3 is CASTPFVGQETQYF. As DNA, the CDR3 is TGCGCCAGCACGCCGTTTGTGGGACAAGAGACCCAGTACTTC.

This chain links TRBV7-2 with TRBJ1-2; no clear D. Germline CDR1 and CDR2: SGHTA and FQGNSA. Trimming shortened V by 2 bases and J by 8 bases, and 9 bases separated the two germline ends. CDR3 length: 12 residues. The CDR3 reads CASSLRPGGYTF. The DNA for the CDR3 is TGTGCCAGCAGCTTAAGGCCAGGAGGCTACACCTTC.

The V call is TRBV5-1, the J call TRBJ2-6, with D unresolved. CDR1 and CDR2 (germline): SGHRS, YFSETQ. V was pared by 4 bases and J by 0 bases, with 8 bases between. This CDR3 spans 15 amino acids. This CDR3 reads CASSPSSSGANVLTF. CDR3 coding DNA: TGCGCCAGCAGCCCCAGTTCCTCTGGGGCCAACGTCCTGACTTTC.

The chain recombines TRBV6-1 with TRBJ1-1; no firm D call. This CDR3 is built from 13 residues. Deletions cut 4 bases from V and 3 bases from J, with 9 bases between. CDR1 is MNHNS and CDR2 is SASEGT in the germline V gene. The DNA of the CDR3 is TGTGCCAGCAGTGCGGAGCGGGACACTGAAGCTTTCTTT. It encodes CASSAERDTEAFF.

This chain connects TRBV18 to TRBJ2-1; 7 nucleotides agree with TRBD2. The junction had 12 bases not matched to a gene; V was cut back by 6 bases and J by 4 bases. The CDR3 consists of 16 residues. Germline CDR1 KGHSH, CDR2 LQKENI. The CDR3 loop is CASSPSGSGTYNEQFF. The CDR3 DNA is TGTGCCAGCTCGCCATCGGGCAGCGGGACGTACAATGAGCAGTTCTTC.

The rearrangement joins TRBV5-1 to TRBJ1-1; possibly TRBD1 for D (5 bases). The ends were cut back, 8 bases at V and 0 bases at J, with 14 bases in the middle. The CDR3 totals 14 residues. Germline V gives CDR1 SGHRS, CDR2 YFSETQ. CDR3 amino acids: CASQRDGMNTEAFF. The CDR3 DNA reads TGCGCCAGTCAACGGGACGGTATGAACACTGAAGCTTTCTTT.

J is TRBJ2-7 and V is TRBV6-5; D ambiguous. Germline V gene lookup returns CDR1 MNHEY and CDR2 SVGAGI. V shed 0 bases and J shed 5 bases, with 17 bases lying between them. The CDR3 has 16 amino acids. The DNA of the CDR3 is TGTGCCAGCAGTTACTCGTGGGCGCCGGAGATCGACGAGCAGTACTTC. It is translated as CASSYSWAPEIDEQYF.

This rearrangement joins TRBV18 to TRBJ2-4; D uncertain. V shed 3 bases and J shed 4 bases, with 10 bases lying between them. The CDR3 sequence is 14 residues long. Germline CDR1 and CDR2: KGHSH and LQKENI. For the CDR3, the DNA is TGTGCCAGCTCACCCCTGGGGATTAAAAACATTCAGTACTTC. This codes for CASSPLGIKNIQYF.

The chain combines TRBV6-5 with TRBJ1-3, with unresolved D. V was cut by 0 bases and J by 0 bases, with 9 bases left in between. The CDR3 has 16 residues. Germline values: CDR1 MNHEY, CDR2 SVGAGI. DNA of the CDR3: TGTGCCAGCAGTTACTCGTACAGCAACTCTGGAAACACCATATATTTT. Translated: CASSYSYSNSGNTIYF.

This sequence joins TRBV30 and TRBJ2-5, with 11 positions matching TRBD2. The CDR3 has 14 residues. J gave up 7 bases and V 2 bases, and 6 bases lay outside the gene matches. Germline V gives CDR1 GTSNPN, CDR2 SVGIG (reference sequence). The CDR3 loop is CAWSTSGSGWTQYF. DNA for the CDR3: TGTGCCTGGAGTACTAGCGGGAGTGGTTGGACCCAGTACTTC. Full variable domain (remainder filled in from reference TRBV30 and TRBJ2-5): SQTIHQWPATLVQPVGSPLSLECTVEGTSNPNLYWYRQAAGRGLQLLFYSVGIGQISSEVPQNLSASRPQDRQFILSSKKLLLSDSGFYLCAWSTSGSGWTQYFGPGTRLLVL.

The rearrangement links TRBV18 to TRBJ2-2; tentatively, D is TRBD1 (6 bases). CDR1 KGHSH and CDR2 LQKENI come from the germline V gene. The CDR3 extends over 16 amino acids. Trimming shortened V by 3 bases and J by 3 bases, and 14 bases separated the two germline ends. For the CDR3, the DNA is TGTGCCAGCTCACCTCCAGGGGCCCGGGACACCGGGGAGCTGTTTTTT. This translates into CASSPPGARDTGELFF.

The V call is TRBV2, the J call TRBJ1-1; no firm D call. The CDR3 consists of 12 residues. The germline V and J ends were trimmed by 5 bases and 1 base, with 5 bases remaining between them. CDR1 and CDR2 (germline): SNHLY, FYNNEI. CDR3 amino acids: CASSTRNTEAFF. The CDR3 region has the DNA TGTGCCAGCAGTACACGGAACACTGAAGCTTTCTTT.

This sequence joins TRBV5-4 and TRBJ1-6; TRBD1 agrees at 8 bases. This CDR3 spans 18 amino acids. V shed 4 bases, J shed 10 bases, and the junction held 19 bases outside the gene matches. CDR1 SGHNT and CDR2 YYREEE come from the germline V gene (reference sequence). This CDR3 is CASSRTGSSALSRSPLHF. In DNA, the CDR3 is TGTGCCAGCAGCAGGACAGGGTCAAGTGCTCTAAGTCGGTCACCCCTCCACTTT.

The chain combines TRBV5-1 with TRBJ2-2; D perhaps matches TRBD1 (6 bases). This CDR3 is built from 15 residues. The germline CDR1 and CDR2 sequences are SGHRS and YFSETQ. V gave up 0 bases and J gave up 6 bases, with 12 bases separating them. The CDR3 DNA sequence: TGCGCCAGCAGCTTGGCACAGGGTGGGGCCGGGGAGCTGTTTTTT. Amino acid sequence: CASSLAQGGAGELFF.

This chain connects TRBV9 to TRBJ1-2; 8 bases agree with TRBD1. From germline, CDR1 is SGDLS and CDR2 YYNGEE. This CDR3 contains 15 residues. After removal of 0 bases from V and 5 bases from J, the junction contained 6 bases not matched to a gene. CDR3 nucleotide sequence: TGTGCCAGCAGCGTAGTAGACAGGGGCGATTATGGCTACACCTTC. Amino acid sequence: CASSVVDRGDYGYTF. The complete variable domain, with remaining parts taken from reference TRBV9 and TRBJ1-2, reads DSGVTQTPKHLITATGQRVTLRCSPRSGDLSVYWYQQSLDQGLQFLIQYYNGEERAKGNILERFSAQQFPDLHSELNLSSLELGDSALYFCASSVVDRGDYGYTFGSGTRLTVV.